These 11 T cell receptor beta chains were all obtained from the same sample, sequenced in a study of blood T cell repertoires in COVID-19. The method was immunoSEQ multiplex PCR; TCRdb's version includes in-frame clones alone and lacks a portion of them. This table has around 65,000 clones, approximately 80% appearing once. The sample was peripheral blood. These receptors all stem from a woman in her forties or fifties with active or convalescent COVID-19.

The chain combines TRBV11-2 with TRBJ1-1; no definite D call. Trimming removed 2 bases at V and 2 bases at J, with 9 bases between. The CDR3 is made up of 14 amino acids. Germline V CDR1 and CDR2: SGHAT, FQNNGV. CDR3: CASSLFPSNTEAFF. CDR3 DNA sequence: TGTGCCAGCAGCTTATTCCCTTCTAACACTGAAGCTTTCTTT.

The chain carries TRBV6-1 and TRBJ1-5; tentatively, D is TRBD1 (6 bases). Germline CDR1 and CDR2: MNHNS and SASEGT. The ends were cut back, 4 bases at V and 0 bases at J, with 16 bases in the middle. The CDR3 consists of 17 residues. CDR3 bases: TGTGCCAGCAGTGGTCTCATGACAGGTGATAGCAATCAGCCCCAGCATTTT. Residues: CASSGLMTGDSNQPQHF.

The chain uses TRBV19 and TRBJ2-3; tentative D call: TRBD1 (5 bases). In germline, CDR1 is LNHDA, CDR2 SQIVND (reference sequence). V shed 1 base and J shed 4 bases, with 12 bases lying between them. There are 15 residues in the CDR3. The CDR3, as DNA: TGTGCCAGTAGTATAGCAGGGAAAGTCGCAGATACGCAGTATTTT. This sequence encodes CASSIAGKVADTQYF.

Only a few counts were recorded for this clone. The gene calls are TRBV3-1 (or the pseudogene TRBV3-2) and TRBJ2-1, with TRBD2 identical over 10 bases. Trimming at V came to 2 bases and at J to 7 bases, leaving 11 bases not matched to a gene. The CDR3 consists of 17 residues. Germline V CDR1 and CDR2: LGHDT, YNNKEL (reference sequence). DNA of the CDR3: TGTGCCAGCAGCCAAACTCTTCTAGCGGGAGCGGAGAATGAGCAGTTCTTC. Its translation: CASSQTLLAGAENEQFF.

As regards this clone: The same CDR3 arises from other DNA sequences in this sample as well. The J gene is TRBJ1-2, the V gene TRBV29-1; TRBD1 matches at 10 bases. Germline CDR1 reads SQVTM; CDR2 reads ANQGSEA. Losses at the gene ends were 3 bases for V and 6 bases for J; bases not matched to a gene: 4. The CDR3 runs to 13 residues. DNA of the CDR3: TGCAGCGTTGAGGGAGGGACAGGGGATGGCTACACCTTC. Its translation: CSVEGGTGDGYTF.

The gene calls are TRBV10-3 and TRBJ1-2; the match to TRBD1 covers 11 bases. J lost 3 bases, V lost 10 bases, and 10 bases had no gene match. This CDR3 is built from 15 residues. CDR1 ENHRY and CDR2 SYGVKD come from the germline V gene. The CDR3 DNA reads TGTGCCAAAAAAGACCCGGGACAGGGGGACTATGGCTACACCTTC. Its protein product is CAKKDPGQGDYGYTF.

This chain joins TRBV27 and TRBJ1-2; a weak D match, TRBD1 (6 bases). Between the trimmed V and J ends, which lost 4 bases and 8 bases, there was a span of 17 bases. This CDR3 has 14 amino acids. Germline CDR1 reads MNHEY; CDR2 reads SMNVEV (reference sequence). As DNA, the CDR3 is TGTGCCAGCAGTTCGCGGACAGCCCGCAAAGGCTACACCTTC. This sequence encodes CASSSRTARKGYTF.

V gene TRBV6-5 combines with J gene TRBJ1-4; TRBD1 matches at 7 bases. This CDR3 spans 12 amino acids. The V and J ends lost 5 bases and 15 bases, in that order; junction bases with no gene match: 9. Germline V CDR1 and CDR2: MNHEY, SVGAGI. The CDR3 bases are TGTGCCAGCAGTACTCGACAGGGTAGTATGTTTTTT. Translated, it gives CASSTRQGSMFF.

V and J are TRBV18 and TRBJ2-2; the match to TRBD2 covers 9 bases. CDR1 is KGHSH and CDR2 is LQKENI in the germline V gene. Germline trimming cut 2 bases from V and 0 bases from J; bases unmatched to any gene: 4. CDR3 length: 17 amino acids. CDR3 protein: CASSPTSGRPNTGELFF. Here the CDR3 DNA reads TGTGCCAGCTCACCAACGAGCGGGAGGCCGAACACCGGGGAGCTGTTTTTT.

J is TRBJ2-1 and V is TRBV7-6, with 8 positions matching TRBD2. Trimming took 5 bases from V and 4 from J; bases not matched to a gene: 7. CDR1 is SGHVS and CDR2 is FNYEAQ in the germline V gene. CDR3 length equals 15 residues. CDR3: CASSEIAGPYNEQFF. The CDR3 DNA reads TGTGCCAGCAGCGAGATAGCGGGACCTTACAATGAGCAGTTCTTC.

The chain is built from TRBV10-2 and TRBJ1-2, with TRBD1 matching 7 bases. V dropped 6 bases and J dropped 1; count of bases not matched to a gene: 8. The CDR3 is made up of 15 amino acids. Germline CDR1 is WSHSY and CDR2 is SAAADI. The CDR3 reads CASSVQGRGNYGYTF. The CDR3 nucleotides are TGCGCCAGCAGCGTACAGGGGCGCGGTAACTATGGCTACACCTTC.